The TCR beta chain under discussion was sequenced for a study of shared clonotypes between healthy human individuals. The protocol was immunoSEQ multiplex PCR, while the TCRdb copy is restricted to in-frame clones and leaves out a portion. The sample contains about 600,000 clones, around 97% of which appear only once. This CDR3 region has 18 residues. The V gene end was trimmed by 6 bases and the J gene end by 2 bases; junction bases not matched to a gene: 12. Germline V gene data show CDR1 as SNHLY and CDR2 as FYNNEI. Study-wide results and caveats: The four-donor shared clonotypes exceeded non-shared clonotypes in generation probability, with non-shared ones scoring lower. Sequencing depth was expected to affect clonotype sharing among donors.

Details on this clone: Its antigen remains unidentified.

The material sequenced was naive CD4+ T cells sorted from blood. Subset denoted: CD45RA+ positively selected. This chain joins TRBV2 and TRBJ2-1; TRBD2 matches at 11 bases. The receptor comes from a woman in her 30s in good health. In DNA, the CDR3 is TGTGCCAGCAGCCGACTAGCGGGATGGAATAGGCCCTACAATGAGCAGTTCTTC. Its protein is CASSRLAGWNRPYNEQFF.